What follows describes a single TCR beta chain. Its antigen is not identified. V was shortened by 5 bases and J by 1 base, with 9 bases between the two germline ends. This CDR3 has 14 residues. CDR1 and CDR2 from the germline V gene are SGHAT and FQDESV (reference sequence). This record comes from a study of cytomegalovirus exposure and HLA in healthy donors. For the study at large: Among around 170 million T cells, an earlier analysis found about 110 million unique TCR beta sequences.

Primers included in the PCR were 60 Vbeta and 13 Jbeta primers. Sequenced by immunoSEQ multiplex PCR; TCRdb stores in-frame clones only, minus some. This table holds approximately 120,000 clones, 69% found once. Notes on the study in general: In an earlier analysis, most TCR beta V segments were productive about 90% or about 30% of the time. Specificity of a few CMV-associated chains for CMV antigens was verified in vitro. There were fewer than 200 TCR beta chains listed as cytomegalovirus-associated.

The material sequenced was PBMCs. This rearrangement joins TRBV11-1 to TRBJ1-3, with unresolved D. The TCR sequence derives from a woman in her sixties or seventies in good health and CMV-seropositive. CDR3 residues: CASSTALSGNTIYF. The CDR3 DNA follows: TGTGCCAGCAGCACAGCCTTATCTGGAAACACCATATATTTT.